In its sample, the clone carrying this TCR beta chain was seen many times. In germline, CDR1 is DFQATT, CDR2 SNEGSKA (reference sequence). The CDR3 spans 15 residues. V was trimmed by 6 bases and J by 3 bases, leaving 21 bases between them. This record comes from a study of spatial heterogeneity in lung cancer. Whole-study context: Sequences of the beta chain were consistently detected in greater numbers than alpha-chain sequences.

Time point meaning: sample taken at primary tumor resection. The donor population consisted of 72 patients with untreated, early-stage non-small cell lung cancer. Researchers sequenced whole RNA taken from tumor, nontumor lung or frozen PBMC without sorting. The library protocol tagged each TCR cDNA with a unique molecular identifier. One entry per CDR3 protein, called by TCRdb with MiXCR from the 5' RACE reads. The table records 35,000 to 50,000 distinct CDR3 sequences, 3% to 3.5% of them present only once. The clonotype was recovered from a male donor with early-stage non-small cell lung cancer. This rearrangement joins TRBV20-1 to TRBJ2-7; tentatively, D is TRBD2 (7 bases). The material sequenced was normal lung tissue next to the tumor, taken at surgery. The CDR3 DNA is TGCAGTGCCCGCCCGGGGGGCGGACTTCTCTACGAGCAGTACTTC. This gives the protein CSARPGGGLLYEQYF.